The entry that follows covers one T cell receptor (beta chain) sequence. Here immunoSEQ multiplex PCR was the method, and the copy in TCRdb shows in-frame clones only, minus some. This repertoire shows 150,000 or so clones, 85% found once; its top ten account for about 3.3%. Germline V lookup: CDR1 SGHNT, CDR2 YYREEE (reference sequence). The V gene lost 4 bases and the J gene lost 0 bases, with 10 bases spanning the gap. This CDR3 region has 14 residues. The source of the sample is a study of blood T cell repertoires in COVID-19. This receptor was taken from a human donor with acute or convalescent COVID-19. The donor label of this sample is uncertain. The sample taken for sequencing was peripheral blood. The rearrangement joins TRBV5-4 to TRBJ1-1; unclear D gene. The CDR3 DNA sequence: TGTGCCAGCAGCCCCCGAAGCCTGAACACTGAAGCTTTCTTT. Translated: CASSPRSLNTEAFF.